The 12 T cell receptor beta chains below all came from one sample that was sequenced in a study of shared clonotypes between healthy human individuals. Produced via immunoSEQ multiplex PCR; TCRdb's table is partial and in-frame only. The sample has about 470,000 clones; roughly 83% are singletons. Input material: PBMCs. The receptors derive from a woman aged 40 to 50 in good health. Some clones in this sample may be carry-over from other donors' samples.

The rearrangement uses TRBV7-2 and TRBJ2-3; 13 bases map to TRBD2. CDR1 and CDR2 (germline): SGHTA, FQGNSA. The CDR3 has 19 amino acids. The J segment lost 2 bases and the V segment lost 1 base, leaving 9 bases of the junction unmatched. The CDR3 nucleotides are TGTGCCAGCAGCTTAGAAGGAGGGACTAGCGGGACACCCACAGATACGCAGTATTTT. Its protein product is CASSLEGGTSGTPTDTQYF.

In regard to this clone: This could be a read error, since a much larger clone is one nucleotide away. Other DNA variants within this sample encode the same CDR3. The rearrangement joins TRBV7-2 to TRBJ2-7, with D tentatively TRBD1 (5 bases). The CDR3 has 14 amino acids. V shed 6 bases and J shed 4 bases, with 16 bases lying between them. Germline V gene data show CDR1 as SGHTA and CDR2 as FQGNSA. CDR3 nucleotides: TGTGCCAGCAGTCCCGATCGGACATCATACGAGCAGTACTTC. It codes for CASSPDRTSYEQYF.

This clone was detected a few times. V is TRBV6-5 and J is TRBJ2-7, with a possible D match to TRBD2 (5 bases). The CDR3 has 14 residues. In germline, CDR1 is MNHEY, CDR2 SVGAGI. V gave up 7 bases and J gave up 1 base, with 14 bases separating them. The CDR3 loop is CASKPGRGSYEQYF. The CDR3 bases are TGTGCCAGCAAGCCCGGGCGAGGGTCCTACGAGCAGTACTTC.

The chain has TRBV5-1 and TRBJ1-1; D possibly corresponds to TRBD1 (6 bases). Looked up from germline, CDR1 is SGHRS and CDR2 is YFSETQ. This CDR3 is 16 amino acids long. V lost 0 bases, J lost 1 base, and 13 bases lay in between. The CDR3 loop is CASSLEGGLPNTEAFF. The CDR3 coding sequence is TGCGCCAGCAGCTTGGAGGGGGGGCTACCGAACACTGAAGCTTTCTTT.

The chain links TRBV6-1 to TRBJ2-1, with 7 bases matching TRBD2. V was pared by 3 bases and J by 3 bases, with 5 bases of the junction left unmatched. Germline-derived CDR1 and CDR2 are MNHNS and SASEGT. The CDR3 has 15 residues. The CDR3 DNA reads TGTGCCAGCAGTGAGTTGGCGGGAGACTACAATGAGCAGTTCTTC. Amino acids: CASSELAGDYNEQFF.

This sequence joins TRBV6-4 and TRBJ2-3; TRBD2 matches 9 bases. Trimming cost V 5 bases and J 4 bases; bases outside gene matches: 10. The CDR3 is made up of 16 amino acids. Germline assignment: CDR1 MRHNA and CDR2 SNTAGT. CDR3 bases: TGTGCCAGCAGTCTAAATAGCGGGAGCCCCGCAGATACGCAGTATTTT. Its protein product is CASSLNSGSPADTQYF.

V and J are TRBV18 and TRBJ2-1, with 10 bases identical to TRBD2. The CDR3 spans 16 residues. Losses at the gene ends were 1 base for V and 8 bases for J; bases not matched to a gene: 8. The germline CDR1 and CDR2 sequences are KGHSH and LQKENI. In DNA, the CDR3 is TGTGCCAGCTCACCACGAGTGGCTAGCGGGAGCGATGAGCAGTTCTTC. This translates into CASSPRVASGSDEQFF.

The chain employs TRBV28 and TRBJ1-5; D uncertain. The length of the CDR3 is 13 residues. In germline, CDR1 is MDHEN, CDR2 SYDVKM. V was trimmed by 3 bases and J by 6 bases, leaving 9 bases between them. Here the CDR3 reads CASSLEIGQPQHF. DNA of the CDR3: TGTGCCAGCAGTTTGGAGATCGGTCAGCCCCAGCATTTT.

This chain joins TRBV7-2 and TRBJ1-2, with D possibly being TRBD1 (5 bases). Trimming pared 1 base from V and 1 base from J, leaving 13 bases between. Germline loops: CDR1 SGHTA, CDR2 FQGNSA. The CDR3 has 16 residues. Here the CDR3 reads CASSLDSGPINYGYTF. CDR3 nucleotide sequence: TGTGCCAGCAGCTTAGATTCGGGGCCTATTAACTATGGCTACACCTTC.

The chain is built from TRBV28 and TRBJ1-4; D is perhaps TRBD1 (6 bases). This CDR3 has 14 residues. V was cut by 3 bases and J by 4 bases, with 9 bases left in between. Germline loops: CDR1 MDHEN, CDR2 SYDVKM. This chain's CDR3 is CASSLTGVNEKLFF. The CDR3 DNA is TGTGCCAGCAGTTTGACAGGAGTTAATGAAAAACTGTTTTTT.

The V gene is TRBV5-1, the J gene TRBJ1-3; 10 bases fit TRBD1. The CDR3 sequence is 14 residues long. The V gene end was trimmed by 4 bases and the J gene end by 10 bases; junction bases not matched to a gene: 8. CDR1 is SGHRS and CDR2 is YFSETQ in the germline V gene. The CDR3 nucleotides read TGCGCCAGCAGCCAATACGGGACAGGGGATACCATATATTTT. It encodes CASSQYGTGDTIYF.

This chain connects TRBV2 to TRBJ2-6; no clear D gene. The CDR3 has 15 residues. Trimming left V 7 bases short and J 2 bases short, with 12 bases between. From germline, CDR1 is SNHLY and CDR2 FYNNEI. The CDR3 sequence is CASTFRAPGANVLTF. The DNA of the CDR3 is TGTGCCAGCACTTTCCGGGCTCCTGGGGCCAACGTCCTGACTTTC.